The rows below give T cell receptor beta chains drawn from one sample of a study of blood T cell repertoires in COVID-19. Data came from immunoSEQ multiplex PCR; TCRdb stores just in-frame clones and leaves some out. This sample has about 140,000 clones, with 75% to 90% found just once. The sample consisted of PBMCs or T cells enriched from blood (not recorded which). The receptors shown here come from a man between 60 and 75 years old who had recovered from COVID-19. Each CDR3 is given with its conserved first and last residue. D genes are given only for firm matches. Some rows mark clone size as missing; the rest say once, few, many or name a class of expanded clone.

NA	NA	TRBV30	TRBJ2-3	TGTGCCTGGAGTGTACTTGCGGGAACAGATACGCAGTATTTT	CAWSVLAGTDTQYF
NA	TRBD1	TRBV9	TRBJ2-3	TGTGCCAGCAGCCCTAACGGACAGGTCAACTCAGATACGCAGTATTTT	CASSPNGQVNSDTQYF
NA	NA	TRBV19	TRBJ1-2	TGTGCCAGTAGTATCACAGGGTCCCCGAACTATGGCTACACCTTC	CASSITGSPNYGYTF
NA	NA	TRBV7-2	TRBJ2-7	TGTGCCAGCAGTTTTCGCCAGGGGAACGAGCAGTACTTC	CASSFRQGNEQYF
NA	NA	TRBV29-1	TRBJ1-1	TGCAGCGTTGTCGTGTCGACTGAAGCTTTCTTT	CSVVVSTEAFF
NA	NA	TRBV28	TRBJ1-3	TGTGCCAGCATCGGCAGGGGAACTGGAAACACCATATATTTT	CASIGRGTGNTIYF
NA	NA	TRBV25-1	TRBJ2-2	TGTGCCAGCAGTGAAGAGGCAGGACTCGACACCGGGGAGCTGTTTTTT	CASSEEAGLDTGELFF
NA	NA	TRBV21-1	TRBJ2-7	TGTGCCAGCAGCAAAGTTACATCTGACGGGAGCTCCTACGAGCAGTACTTC	CASSKVTSDGSSYEQYF
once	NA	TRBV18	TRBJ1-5	TGTGCCAGCTCACCGGGGGGACGTAATCAGCCCCAGCATTTT	CASSPGGRNQPQHF
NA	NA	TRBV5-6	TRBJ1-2	TGTGCCAGCAGCTTGACGGGGAGCTATGGCTACACCTTC	CASSLTGSYGYTF
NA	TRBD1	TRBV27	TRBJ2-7	TGTGCCAGCAGTTTATCTGGCAGGGGGTGGAACGAGCAGTACTTC	CASSLSGRGWNEQYF
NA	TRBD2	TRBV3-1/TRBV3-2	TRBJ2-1	TGTGCCAGCAGCCAAGGACTAGCGGGAGGGCCCTCGTTTAATGAGCAGTTCTTC	CASSQGLAGGPSFNEQFF
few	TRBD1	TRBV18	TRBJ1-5	TGTGCCAGCTCACCAATCCCCCCGACAGGGGGAAATCAGCCCCAGCATTTT	CASSPIPPTGGNQPQHF
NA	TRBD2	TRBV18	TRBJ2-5	TGTGCCAGCTCACCACAGGGACTAGCGGGATCAGAGACCCAGTACTTC	CASSPQGLAGSETQYF
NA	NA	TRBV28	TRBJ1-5	TGTGCCAGCATGTCACCCGGGGTGCCCCAGCATTTT	CASMSPGVPQHF
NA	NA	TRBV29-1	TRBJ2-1	TGCAGCGTCGGCATGAGACAAAGACCTTACAATGAGCAGTTCTTC	CSVGMRQRPYNEQFF
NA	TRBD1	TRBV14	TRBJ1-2	TGTGCCAGCAGCCCCCGGGACAGGATCTATGGCTACACCTTC	CASSPRDRIYGYTF
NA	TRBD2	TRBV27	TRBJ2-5	TGTGCCAGCAGTCCGGGACTAATATCCAGGGAGACCCAGTACTTC	CASSPGLISRETQYF
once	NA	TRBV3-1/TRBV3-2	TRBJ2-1	TGTGCCAGCAGCCAAGAGGCTTATAGCGACCACAATGAGCAGTTCTTC	CASSQEAYSDHNEQFF
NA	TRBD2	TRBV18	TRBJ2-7	TGTGCCAGCTCACTCAACGTAGGACTAGCGGGAGTCAACGAGCAGTACTTC	CASSLNVGLAGVNEQYF
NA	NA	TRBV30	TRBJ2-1	TGTGCCTGGAGTGGAGTCCTTATCTTCGCTGTCAATGAGCAGTTCTTC	CAWSGVLIFAVNEQFF
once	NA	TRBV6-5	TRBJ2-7	TGTGCCCTGCAGGGTTTCGTTAAGAACGAGCAGTACTTC	CALQGFVKNEQYF
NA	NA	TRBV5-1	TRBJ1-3	TGCGCCAGCAGCCCCTCACAGGGTTCTGGAAACACCATATATTTT	CASSPSQGSGNTIYF
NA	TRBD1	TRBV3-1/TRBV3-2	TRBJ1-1	TGTGCCAGCAGCGTACAGGGGGGTTTGACTGAAGCTTTCTTT	CASSVQGGLTEAFF
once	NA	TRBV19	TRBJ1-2	TGTGCCAGTATCTCCGGGGTCGCTAACTATGGCTACACCTTC	CASISGVANYGYTF
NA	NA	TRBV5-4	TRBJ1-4	TGTGCCAGCAGCTCGACTGCGGGGGCGAGTGAAAAACTGTTTTTT	CASSSTAGASEKLFF
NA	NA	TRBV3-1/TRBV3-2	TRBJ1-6	TGTGCCAGCAGCCAAACGGCAGGGAATAATTCACCCCTCCACTTT	CASSQTAGNNSPLHF
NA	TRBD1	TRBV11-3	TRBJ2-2	TGTGCCAGCAGCCAGCCGACAGGGCAGGGCACCGGGGAGCTGTTTTTT	CASSQPTGQGTGELFF
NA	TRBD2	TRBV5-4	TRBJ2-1	TGTGCCAGCAGCTCTGCTCCCGGGACTAGCGGGAGCTATGAGCAGTTCTTC	CASSSAPGTSGSYEQFF
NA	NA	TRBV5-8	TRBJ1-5	TGTGCCAGCAGCTCGGGGGAGAATAGCAATCAGCCCCAGCATTTT	CASSSGENSNQPQHF
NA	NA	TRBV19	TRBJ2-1	TGTGCCAGTAGTATAGTCTTCTCAGGCTACAATTCATTCAATGAGCAGTTCTTC	CASSIVFSGYNSFNEQFF
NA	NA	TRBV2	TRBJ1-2	TGTGCCAGCAGTGAAGCCCCGCGGGGCAATTATGGCTACACCTTC	CASSEAPRGNYGYTF
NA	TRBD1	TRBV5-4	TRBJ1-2	TGTGCCAGCAGCTCCGGACAGGGTGGGAACTATGGCTACACCTTC	CASSSGQGGNYGYTF
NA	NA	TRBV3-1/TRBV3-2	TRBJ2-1	TGTGCCAGCAGCCCTACCGTCAATGAGCAGTTCTTC	CASSPTVNEQFF
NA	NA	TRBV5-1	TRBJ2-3	TGCGCCAGCAGCTTGGGTAGCCGGTCTAGCACAGATACGCAGTATTTT	CASSLGSRSSTDTQYF
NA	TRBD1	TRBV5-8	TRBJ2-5	TGTGCCAGCAGATCAGGGGGTGGTCCCGTTTACCAAGAGACCCAGTACTTC	CASRSGGGPVYQETQYF
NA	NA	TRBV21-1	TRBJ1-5	TGTGCCAGCTCTGAGATCAATCAGCCCCAGCATTTT	CASSEINQPQHF
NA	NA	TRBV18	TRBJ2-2	TGTGCCAGCTCCCCGGACTCCGGGGAGCTGTTTTTT	CASSPDSGELFF
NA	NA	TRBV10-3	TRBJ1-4	TGTGCCATCAGTGAGCGAGGAGAAAAACTGTTTTTT	CAISERGEKLFF
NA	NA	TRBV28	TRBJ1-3	TGTGCCAGCAGCCCTTCCTATGGAAACACCATATATTTT	CASSPSYGNTIYF
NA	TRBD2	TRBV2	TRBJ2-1	TGTGCCAGCAGTGGGCTAGCGGGGGGCTTCTCCTACAATGAGCAGTTCTTC	CASSGLAGGFSYNEQFF